The following is a TCR beta chain sequence with its context. Its antigen is unidentified. Germline and junction disagree at one end, which may indicate a read error. This CDR3 is 15 amino acids long. Germline CDR1 is MRHNA and CDR2 is SNTAGT. Profiling relied on immunoSEQ multiplex PCR, and the TCRdb table lists in-frame clones only, not all of them. This repertoire shows about 35,000 clones, 90% to 95% found once; its top ten account for 22%. The data were obtained in a study of OX40 agonist ivuxolimab in advanced cancers. Across the whole study: Participants, 65% to 85% male, averaged roughly 60 years of age, ranging from about 23 to 80.

Study observations and caveats: On average, a greater number of expanded clones characterised CD8+ T cells relative to CD4+.

This clonotype was sampled from an adult with an advanced solid tumor such as melanoma, head and neck, liver or kidney cancer. The source material was CD4+ or CD8+ T cells sorted from blood, sampled in a trial of the OX40 agonist ivuxolimab. The chain has TRBV6-4 and TRBJ1-1; 8 positions agree with TRBD1. The CDR3 loop is CAGSTSGGGNTEAFF. In DNA form, the CDR3 reads TGTGCCGGCAGTACCTCAGGGGGCGGGAACACTGAAGCTTTCTTT.